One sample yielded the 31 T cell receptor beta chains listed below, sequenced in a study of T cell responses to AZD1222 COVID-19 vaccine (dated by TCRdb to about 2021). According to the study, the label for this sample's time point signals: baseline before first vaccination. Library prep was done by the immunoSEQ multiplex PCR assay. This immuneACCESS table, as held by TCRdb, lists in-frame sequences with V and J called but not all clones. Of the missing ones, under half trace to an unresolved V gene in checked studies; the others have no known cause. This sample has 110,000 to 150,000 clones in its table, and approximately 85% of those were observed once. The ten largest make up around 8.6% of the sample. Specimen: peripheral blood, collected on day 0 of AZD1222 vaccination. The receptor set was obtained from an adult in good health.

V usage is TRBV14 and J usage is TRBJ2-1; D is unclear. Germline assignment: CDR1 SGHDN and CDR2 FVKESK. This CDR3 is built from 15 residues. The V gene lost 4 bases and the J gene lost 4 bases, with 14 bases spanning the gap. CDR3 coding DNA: TGTGCCAGCAGCCCGGGCTCCCGTCTATACAATGAGCAGTTCTTC. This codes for CASSPGSRLYNEQFF. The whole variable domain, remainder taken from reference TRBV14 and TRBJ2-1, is EAGVTQFPSHSVIEKGQTVTLRCDPISGHDNLYWYRRVMGKEIKFLLHFVKESKQDESGMPNNRFLAERTGGTYSTLKVQPAELEDSGVYFCASSPGSRLYNEQFFGPGTRLTVL.

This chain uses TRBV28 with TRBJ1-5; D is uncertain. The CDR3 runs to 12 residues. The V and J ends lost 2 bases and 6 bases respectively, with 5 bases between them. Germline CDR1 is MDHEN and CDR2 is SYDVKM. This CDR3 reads CASSLGPQPQHF. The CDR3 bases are TGTGCCAGCAGTTTAGGTCCTCAGCCCCAGCATTTT.

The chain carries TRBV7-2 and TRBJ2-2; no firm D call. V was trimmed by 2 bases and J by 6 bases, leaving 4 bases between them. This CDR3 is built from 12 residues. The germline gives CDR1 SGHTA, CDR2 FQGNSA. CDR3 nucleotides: TGTGCCAGCAGCTTATTCCCCGGGGAGCTGTTTTTT. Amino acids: CASSLFPGELFF.

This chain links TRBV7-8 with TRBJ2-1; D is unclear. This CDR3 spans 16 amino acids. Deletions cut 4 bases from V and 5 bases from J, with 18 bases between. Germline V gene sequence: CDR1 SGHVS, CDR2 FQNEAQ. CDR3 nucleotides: TGTGCCAGCAGCTCCGAACTGGGGTTGGCACACAATGAGCAGTTCTTC. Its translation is CASSSELGLAHNEQFF.

In DNA form, the CDR3 reads TGTGCCACCAGCGAGGGGTACGGTGGAATCTATGGCTACACCTTC. Residues: CATSEGYGGIYGYTF. This chain connects TRBV15 to TRBJ1-2; D may be TRBD1 (5 bases). The CDR3 is made up of 15 amino acids. The V and J ends lost 5 bases and 4 bases respectively, with 17 bases between them. Germline CDR1 and CDR2: LNHNV and YYDKDF (reference sequence).

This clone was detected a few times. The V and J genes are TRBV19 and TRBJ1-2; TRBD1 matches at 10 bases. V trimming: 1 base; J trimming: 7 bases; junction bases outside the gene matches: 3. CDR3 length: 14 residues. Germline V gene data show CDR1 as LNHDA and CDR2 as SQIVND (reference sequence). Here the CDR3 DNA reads TGTGCCAGTAGTATAGCGGGACAGGGGCCTGGCTACACCTTC. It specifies CASSIAGQGPGYTF.

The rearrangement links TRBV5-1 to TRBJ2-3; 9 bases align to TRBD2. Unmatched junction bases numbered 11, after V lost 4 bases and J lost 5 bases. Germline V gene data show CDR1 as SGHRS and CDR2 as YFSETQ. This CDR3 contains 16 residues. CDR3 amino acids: CASSPLGGRAKDTQYF. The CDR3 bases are TGCGCCAGCAGCCCCCTTGGCGGGAGGGCCAAAGATACGCAGTATTTT.

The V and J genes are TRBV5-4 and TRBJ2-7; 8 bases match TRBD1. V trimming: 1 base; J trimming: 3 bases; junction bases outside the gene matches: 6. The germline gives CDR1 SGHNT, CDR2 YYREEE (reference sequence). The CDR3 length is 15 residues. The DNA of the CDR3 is TGTGCCAGCAGCTTGACGGGACAGGTCATCTACGAGCAGTACTTC. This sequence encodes CASSLTGQVIYEQYF.

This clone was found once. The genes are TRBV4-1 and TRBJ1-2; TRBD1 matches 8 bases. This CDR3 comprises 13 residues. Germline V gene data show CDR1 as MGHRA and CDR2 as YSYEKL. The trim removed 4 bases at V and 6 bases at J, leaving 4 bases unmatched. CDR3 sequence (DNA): TGCGCCAGCAGCCGAACGACAGGGGATGGCTACACCTTC. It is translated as CASSRTTGDGYTF.

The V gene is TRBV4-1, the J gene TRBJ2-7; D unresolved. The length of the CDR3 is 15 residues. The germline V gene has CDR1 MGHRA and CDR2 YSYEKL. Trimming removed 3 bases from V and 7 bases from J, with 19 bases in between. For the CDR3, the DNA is TGCGCCAGCAGCCAGGCAGCCGACCGATTTAGGGAGCAGTACTTC. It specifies CASSQAADRFREQYF.

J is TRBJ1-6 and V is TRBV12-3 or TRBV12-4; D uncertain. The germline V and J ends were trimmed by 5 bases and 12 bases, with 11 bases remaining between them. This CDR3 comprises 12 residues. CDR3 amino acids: CASSLSTGPLHF. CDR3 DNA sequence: TGTGCCAGCAGTCTGTCGACCGGACCCCTCCACTTT.

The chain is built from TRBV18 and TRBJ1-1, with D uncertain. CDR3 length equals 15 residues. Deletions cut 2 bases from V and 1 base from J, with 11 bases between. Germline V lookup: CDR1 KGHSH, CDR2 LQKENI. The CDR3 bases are TGTGCCAGCTCACCAGGGATTGGCGAGAACACTGAAGCTTTCTTT. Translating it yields CASSPGIGENTEAFF.

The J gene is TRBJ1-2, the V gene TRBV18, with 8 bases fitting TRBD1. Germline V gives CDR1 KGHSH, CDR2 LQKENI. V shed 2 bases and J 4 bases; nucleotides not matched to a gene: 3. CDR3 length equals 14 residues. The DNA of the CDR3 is TGTGCCAGCTCACCAGCCGACAGGGGCTATGGCTACACCTTC. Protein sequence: CASSPADRGYGYTF.

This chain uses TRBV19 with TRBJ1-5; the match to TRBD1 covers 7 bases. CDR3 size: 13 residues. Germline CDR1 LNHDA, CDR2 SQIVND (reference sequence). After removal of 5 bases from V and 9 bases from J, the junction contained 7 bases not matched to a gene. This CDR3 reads CASSRTGSGPQHF. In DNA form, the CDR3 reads TGTGCCAGTAGTCGGACAGGTTCTGGGCCCCAGCATTTT.

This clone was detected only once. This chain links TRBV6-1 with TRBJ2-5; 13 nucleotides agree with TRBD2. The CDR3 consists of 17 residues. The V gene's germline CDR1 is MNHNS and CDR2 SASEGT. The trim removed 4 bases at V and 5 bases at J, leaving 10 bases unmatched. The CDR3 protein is CASSGFYLGLAGETQYF. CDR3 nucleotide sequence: TGTGCCAGCAGTGGGTTTTATCTGGGACTAGCGGGGGAGACCCAGTACTTC.

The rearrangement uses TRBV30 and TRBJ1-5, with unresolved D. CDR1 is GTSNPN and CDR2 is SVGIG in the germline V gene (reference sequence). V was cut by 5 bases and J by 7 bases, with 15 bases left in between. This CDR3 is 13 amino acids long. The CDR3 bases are TGTGCCTGGTCGTCGGGGAATTCGCAGCCCCAGCATTTT. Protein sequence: CAWSSGNSQPQHF. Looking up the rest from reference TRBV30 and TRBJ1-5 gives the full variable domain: SQTIHQWPATLVQPVGSPLSLECTVEGTSNPNLYWYRQAAGRGLQLLFYSVGIGQISSEVPQNLSASRPQDRQFILSSKKLLLSDSGFYLCAWSSGNSQPQHFGDGTRLSIL.

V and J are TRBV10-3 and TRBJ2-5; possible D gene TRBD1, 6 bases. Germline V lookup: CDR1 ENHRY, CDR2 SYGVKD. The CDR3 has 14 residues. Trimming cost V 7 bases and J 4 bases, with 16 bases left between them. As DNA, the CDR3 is TGTGCCATCACCCCCGGCCCCAGGGGAGAGACCCAGTACTTC. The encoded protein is CAITPGPRGETQYF.

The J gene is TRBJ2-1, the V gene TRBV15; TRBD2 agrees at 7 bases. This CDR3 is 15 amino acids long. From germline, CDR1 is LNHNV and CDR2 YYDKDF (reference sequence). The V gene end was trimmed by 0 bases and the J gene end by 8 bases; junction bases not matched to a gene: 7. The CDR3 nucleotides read TGTGCCACCAGCAGAGATAAGGCGGGAGTCGATGAGCAGTTCTTC. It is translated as CATSRDKAGVDEQFF.

The CDR3 region is CASSLDSEGYTF. DNA of the CDR3: TGTGCCAGTAGCCTGGACAGCGAGGGCTACACCTTC. The chain couples TRBV19 to TRBJ1-2; a possible D gene is TRBD1 (6 bases). The CDR3 has 12 residues. Trimming removed 6 bases from V and 8 bases from J, with 13 bases in between. The V gene's germline CDR1 is LNHDA and CDR2 SQIVND (reference sequence).

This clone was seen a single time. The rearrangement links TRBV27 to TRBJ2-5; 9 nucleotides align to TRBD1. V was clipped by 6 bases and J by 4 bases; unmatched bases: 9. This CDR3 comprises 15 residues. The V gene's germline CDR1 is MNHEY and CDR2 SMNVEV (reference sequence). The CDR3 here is CASSPSGQGRETQYF. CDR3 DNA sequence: TGTGCCAGCAGCCCCTCGGGACAGGGAAGAGAGACCCAGTACTTC.

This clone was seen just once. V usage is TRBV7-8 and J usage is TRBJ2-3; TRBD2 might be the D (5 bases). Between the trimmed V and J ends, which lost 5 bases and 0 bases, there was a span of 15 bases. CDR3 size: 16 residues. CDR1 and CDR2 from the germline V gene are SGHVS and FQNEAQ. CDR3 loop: CASSLYTRSSTDTQYF. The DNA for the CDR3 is TGTGCCAGCAGCCTATATACTAGGAGTAGCACAGATACGCAGTATTTT. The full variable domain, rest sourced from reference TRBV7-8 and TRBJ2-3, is GAGVSQSPRYKVAKRGQDVALRCDPISGHVSLFWYQQALGQGPEFLTYFQNEAQLDKSGLPSDRFFAERPEGSVSTLKIQRTQQEDSAVYLCASSLYTRSSTDTQYFGPGTRLTVL.

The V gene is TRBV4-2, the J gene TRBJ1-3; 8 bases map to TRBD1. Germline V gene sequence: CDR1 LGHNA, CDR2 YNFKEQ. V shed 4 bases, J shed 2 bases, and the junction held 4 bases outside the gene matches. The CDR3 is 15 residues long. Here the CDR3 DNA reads TGTGCCAGCAGCCTAACACAGGGGGCTGGAAACACCATATATTTT. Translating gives CASSLTQGAGNTIYF.

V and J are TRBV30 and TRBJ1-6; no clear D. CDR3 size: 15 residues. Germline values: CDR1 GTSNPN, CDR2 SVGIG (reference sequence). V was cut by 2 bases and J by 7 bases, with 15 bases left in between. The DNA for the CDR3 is TGTGCCTGGAGTCTCTACTCGGGGAACAATTCACCCCTCCACTTT. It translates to CAWSLYSGNNSPLHF.

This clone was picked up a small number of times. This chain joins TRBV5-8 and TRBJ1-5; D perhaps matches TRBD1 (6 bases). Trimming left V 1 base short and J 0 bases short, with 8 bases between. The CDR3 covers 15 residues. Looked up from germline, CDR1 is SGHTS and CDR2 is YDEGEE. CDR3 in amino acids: CASSLNRASNQPQHF. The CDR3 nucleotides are TGTGCCAGCAGCTTGAACAGGGCTAGCAATCAGCCCCAGCATTTT.

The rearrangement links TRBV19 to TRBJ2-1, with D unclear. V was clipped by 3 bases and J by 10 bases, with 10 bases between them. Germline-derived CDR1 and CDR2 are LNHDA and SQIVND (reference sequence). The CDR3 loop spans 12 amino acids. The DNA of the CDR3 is TGTGCCAGTAGTATTGTCGGCAGGGAGCAGTTCTTC. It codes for CASSIVGREQFF.

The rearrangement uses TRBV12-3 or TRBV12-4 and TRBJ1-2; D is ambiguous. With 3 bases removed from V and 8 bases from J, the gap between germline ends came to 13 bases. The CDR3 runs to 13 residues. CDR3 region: CASSLTWSGGYTF. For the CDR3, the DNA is TGTGCCAGCAGTTTGACCTGGTCGGGCGGCTACACCTTC.

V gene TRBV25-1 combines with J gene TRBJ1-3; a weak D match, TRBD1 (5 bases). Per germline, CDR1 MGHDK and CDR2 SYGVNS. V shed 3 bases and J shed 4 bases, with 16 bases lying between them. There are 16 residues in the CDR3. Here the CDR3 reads CASSEDLQGVGNTIYF. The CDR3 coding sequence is TGTGCCAGCAGTGAGGACCTTCAAGGGGTAGGAAACACCATATATTTT.

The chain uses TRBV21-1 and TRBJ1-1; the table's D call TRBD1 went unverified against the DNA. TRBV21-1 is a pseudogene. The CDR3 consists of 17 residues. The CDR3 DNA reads TGTGCCAGCAAAAGGGTAGACAGCCCCGAAATGAACACTGAAGCTTTCTTT. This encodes CASKRVDSPEMNTEAFF.

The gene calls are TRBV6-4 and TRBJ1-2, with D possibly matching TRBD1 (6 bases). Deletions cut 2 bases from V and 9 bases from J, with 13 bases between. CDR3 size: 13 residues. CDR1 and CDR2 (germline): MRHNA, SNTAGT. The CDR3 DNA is TGTGCCAGCAGTGACCCGGGGGGCTGGAGCTACACCTTC. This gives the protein CASSDPGGWSYTF.

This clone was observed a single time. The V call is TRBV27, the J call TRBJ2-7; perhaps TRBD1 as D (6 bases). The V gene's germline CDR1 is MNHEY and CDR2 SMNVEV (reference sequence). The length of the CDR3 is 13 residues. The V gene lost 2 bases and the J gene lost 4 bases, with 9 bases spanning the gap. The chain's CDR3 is CASSLNREYEQYF. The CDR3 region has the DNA TGTGCCAGCAGTTTAAACAGGGAGTACGAGCAGTACTTC.

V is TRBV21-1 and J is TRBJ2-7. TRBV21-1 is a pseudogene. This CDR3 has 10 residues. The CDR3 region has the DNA TGTGCCAGCAGCAAAGACGAGCAGTACTTC. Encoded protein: CASSKDEQYF.